The source of this TCR beta chain is a study of blood T cell repertoires in COVID-19. The overall study: PBMCs, B-cell-depleted T cells, or T cells provided the cDNA or gDNA that made up the material.

Some clones are missing from TCRdb's copy, which holds only in-frame ones; the method was immunoSEQ multiplex PCR. The table has hundreds of thousands of clones, more than 75% seen once. The germline V gene has CDR1 MNHEY and CDR2 SVGEGT. CDR3 length equals 15 residues. The trim removed 2 bases at V and 2 bases at J, leaving 5 bases unmatched. The source of this sequence is a middle-aged woman who had recovered from COVID-19. The chain has TRBV6-2 or TRBV6-3 and TRBJ2-5; 7 nucleotides align to TRBD1. The source material was peripheral blood. CDR3 protein: CASSYVTGAQETQYF. The CDR3 DNA reads as TGTGCCAGCAGTTACGTTACAGGGGCACAAGAGACCCAGTACTTC.